The present T cell receptor beta chain was sequenced within a study of yellow fever vaccine responses in identical twins. Whole-study results and caveats: Twins showed a vaccine T cell response that reportedly seemed partly convergent, partly personalized.

Details on this clonotype: What it recognizes is unknown.

The CDR3 is 15 residues long. Germline V gene sequence: CDR1 SGHRS, CDR2 YFSETQ. V was cut by 0 bases and J by 2 bases, with 11 bases left in between. TCRdb passed the RT-PCR reads through MiXCR, listing each CDR3 protein once. In the table there are over 15,000 distinct CDR3 sequences, approximately 71% of which are singletons. The TCR comes from a woman between 18 and 29 years old who received the yellow fever vaccine. The specimen comprised T cells from blood (PBMCs), unsorted or a sorted subset (not recorded which), sampled before or after yellow fever vaccination (not recorded which). The chain is built from TRBV5-1 and TRBJ2-5, with D possibly being TRBD1 (7 bases). The DNA of the CDR3 is TGCGCCAGCAGCTTGGCAGGGGGGTTACAAGAGACCCAGTACTTC. As protein: CASSLAGGLQETQYF.